The next 6 T cell receptor beta chains were all read from a single sample in a study of vaccination and CD4 T cells after COVID-19. The Oncomine TCR Beta short-read assay generated sequence data from the DNA of cultured CD4+ T cells. TCRdb re-analysed the PCR reads in MiXCR, keeping a single row per CDR3 protein. In the table there are some 7,600 distinct CDR3 sequences, more than 35% of which are singletons. The treatment denotes: approximately 11-day PBMC culture with coronavirus spike peptide pools or control peptides (ViraFEST assay). An unexposed donor provided the CD4+ T cells, which were collected before the COVID-19 pandemic (2011-2018). These receptors have no known antigen. Sequences were obtained from CD4+ T cells from blood, cultured in vitro. Receptors originate from a human donor in good health.

This clonotype was detected once. The chain carries TRBV20-1 and TRBJ1-4, with 7 nucleotides matching TRBD1. Trimming took 6 bases from V and 3 from J; bases not matched to a gene: 10. The germline V gene encodes CDR1 DFQATT and CDR2 SNEGSKA (reference sequence). The CDR3 runs to 15 residues. CDR3 DNA sequence: TGCAGTGCCCCCGACAGGGATCAGGCTAATGAAAAACTGTTTTTT. Protein product: CSAPDRDQANEKLFF.

This clonotype has a handful of counts. The chain couples TRBV6-1 to TRBJ1-2, with no clear D. Germline lookup yields CDR1 MNHNS and CDR2 SASEGT. This CDR3 spans 15 amino acids. V dropped 1 base and J dropped 4 bases, with 13 bases sitting between them. The CDR3 spells CASSEEMTATYGYTF. The DNA for the CDR3 is TGTGCCAGCAGTGAAGAGATGACGGCGACCTATGGCTACACCTTC.

V usage is TRBV14 and J usage is TRBJ1-6; D ambiguous. The ends were cut back, 4 bases at V and 10 bases at J, with 17 bases in the middle. The CDR3 has 15 residues. Germline V gives CDR1 SGHDN, CDR2 FVKESK. CDR3 coding DNA: TGTGCCAGCAGCCGCCAAGGGTCTGGTCAGTCACCCCTCCACTTT. It translates to CASSRQGSGQSPLHF. The full variable domain, in which reference TRBV14 and TRBJ1-6 provide the parts outside the CDR3, is EAGVTQFPSHSVIEKGQTVTLRCDPISGHDNLYWYRRVMGKEIKFLLHFVKESKQDESGMPNNRFLAERTGGTYSTLKVQPAELEDSGVYFCASSRQGSGQSPLHFGNGTRLTVT.

The chain uses TRBV7-9 and TRBJ1-2; D uncertain. CDR1 is SEHNR, CDR2 FQNEAQ, per germline (reference sequence). This CDR3 has 12 residues. Trimming took off 4 bases at V and 6 bases at J, with 9 bases between the two ends. The CDR3 nucleotides read TGTGCCAGCAGCTCGCCGCGGGATGGCTACACCTTC. This translates into CASSSPRDGYTF.

V and J are TRBV4-1 and TRBJ2-2, with TRBD1 matching over 9 bases. The V and J ends lost 1 base and 5 bases, in that order; junction bases with no gene match: 2. Per the germline V gene, CDR1 is MGHRA and CDR2 is YSYEKL. The CDR3 is made up of 15 amino acids. CDR3 sequence (DNA): TGCGCCAGCAGCCAAGGGGACAGGGAAACCGGGGAGCTGTTTTTT. This encodes CASSQGDRETGELFF.

The V and J genes are TRBV10-3 and TRBJ2-5; possible D gene TRBD1, 6 bases. CDR1 and CDR2 from the germline V gene are ENHRY and SYGVKD. The V end was cut by 7 bases, the J end by 5 bases, with 11 bases between. This CDR3 contains 12 residues. The CDR3 DNA reads as TGTGCCATCAAGGGGGTGGGGGAGACCCAGTACTTC. Encoded protein: CAIKGVGETQYF.